The subject of this entry is one T cell receptor (beta chain). What it binds is unknown. With 0 bases removed from V and 0 bases from J, the gap between germline ends came to 12 bases. The CDR3 spans 16 residues. Germline CDR1 reads GTSNPN; CDR2 reads SVGIG (reference sequence). The protocol was immunoSEQ multiplex PCR, while the TCRdb copy is restricted to in-frame clones and leaves out a portion. The sample lists 60,000 to 80,000 clones, approximately 82% seen once, with 1.5% to 2% in the top ten. The sample is drawn from a study of OX40 agonist ivuxolimab in advanced cancers. Study-level findings and limits: Patients with a partial response at 0.1-3.0 mg/kg had among the lowest clonal expansion.

The sequencing here drew on CD4+ or CD8+ T cells sorted from blood, taken in a trial of the OX40 agonist ivuxolimab. The V call is TRBV30, the J call TRBJ1-3; D is perhaps TRBD1 (5 bases). The clonotype originates from an adult with an advanced solid tumor such as melanoma, head and neck, liver or kidney cancer. CDR3 DNA: TGTGCCTGGAGTGTTTTTCGGGGGGGCTCTGGAAACACCATATATTTT. Encoded protein: CAWSVFRGGSGNTIYF.